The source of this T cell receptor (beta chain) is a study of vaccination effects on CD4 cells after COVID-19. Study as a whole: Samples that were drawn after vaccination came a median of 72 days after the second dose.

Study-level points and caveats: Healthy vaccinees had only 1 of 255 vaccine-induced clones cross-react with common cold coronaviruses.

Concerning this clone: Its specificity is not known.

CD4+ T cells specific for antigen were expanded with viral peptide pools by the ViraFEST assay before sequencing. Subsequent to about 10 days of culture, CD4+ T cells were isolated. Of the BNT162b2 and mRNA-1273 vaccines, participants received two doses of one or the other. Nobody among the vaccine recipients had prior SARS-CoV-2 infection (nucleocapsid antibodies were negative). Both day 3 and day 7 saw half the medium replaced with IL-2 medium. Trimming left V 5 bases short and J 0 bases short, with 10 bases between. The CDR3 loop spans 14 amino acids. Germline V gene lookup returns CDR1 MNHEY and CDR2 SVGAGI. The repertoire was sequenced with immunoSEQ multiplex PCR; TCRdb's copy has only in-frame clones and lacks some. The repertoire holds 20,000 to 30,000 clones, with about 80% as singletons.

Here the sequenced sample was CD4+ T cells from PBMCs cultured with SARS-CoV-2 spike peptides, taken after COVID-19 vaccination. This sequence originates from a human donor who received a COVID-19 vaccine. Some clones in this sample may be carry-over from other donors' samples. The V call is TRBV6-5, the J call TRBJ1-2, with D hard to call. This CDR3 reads CASSPREPNYGYTF. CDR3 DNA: TGTGCCAGCAGTCCTCGGGAGCCTAACTATGGCTACACCTTC.